The 21 T cell receptor beta chains below come from one sample, sequenced in a study of CD8+ T cells in alopecia areata (dated by TCRdb to the late 2010s). Libraries were constructed by the immunoSEQ multiplex PCR assay. RNA was extracted from all samples and reverse transcribed into cDNA as template for TCR sequencing. Here the immuneACCESS table is served through TCRdb, limited to in-frame sequences with V and J called. Missing clones are a known gap in these copies; in checked studies unresolved V genes cover under half, and the rest lacks a known reason. The sample table contains roughly 110,000 clones; only one count was recorded for 56% of them. Clones ranked in the top ten supply 3% to 4% of the sample. According to the study, the label for this sample's time point signals: about 25 weeks on oral tofacitinib. The meaning of the sample's treatment or condition label: oral pan-JAK inhibitor, 5-10 mg twice daily.

Material: CD4+ T cells sorted from blood, obtained at week 24, from a patient treated with tofacitinib. The receptor source for this set is a human donor with alopecia areata.

Only one count was recorded for this clone. CDR3 sequence: CAWQQAYEQYF. The DNA of the CDR3 is TGTGCCTGGCAGCAGGCCTACGAGCAGTACTTC. This chain joins TRBV30 and TRBJ2-7; D remains unclear. The CDR3 covers 11 residues. Germline CDR1 and CDR2: GTSNPN and SVGIG (reference sequence). Deletions cut 5 bases from V and 2 bases from J, with 7 bases between.

J is TRBJ2-1 and V is TRBV5-4; TRBD1 might be the D (6 bases). The CDR3 has 13 amino acids. V was pared by 0 bases and J by 8 bases, with 9 bases between. Germline V lookup: CDR1 SGHNT, CDR2 YYREEE (reference sequence). DNA of the CDR3: TGTGCCAGCAGCTTGGTCAGGGGCGATGAGCAGTTCTTC. Protein sequence: CASSLVRGDEQFF.

This clone is a singleton in its sample. V gene TRBV6-5 combines with J gene TRBJ2-7; D perhaps matches TRBD2 (6 bases). Germline V CDR1 and CDR2: MNHEY, SVGAGI. This CDR3 contains 15 residues. Trimming took off 0 bases at V and 3 bases at J, with 12 bases between the two ends. The CDR3 coding sequence is TGTGCCAGCAGTTACTCGCCCCACGGGGGCTACGAGCAGTACTTC. The encoded protein is CASSYSPHGGYEQYF.

J is TRBJ1-4 and V is TRBV5-1; 8 bases map to TRBD1. The V and J ends lost 7 bases and 8 bases, in that order; junction bases with no gene match: 10. The CDR3 loop spans 14 amino acids. Germline assignment: CDR1 SGHRS and CDR2 YFSETQ. CDR3: CASGRSGQGEKLFF. In DNA form, the CDR3 reads TGCGCCAGCGGAAGATCCGGACAGGGAGAAAAACTGTTTTTT.

This clone was observed a handful of times. The J gene is TRBJ2-3, the V gene TRBV30, with D possibly being TRBD2 (6 bases). Germline V gene sequence: CDR1 GTSNPN, CDR2 SVGIG (reference sequence). CDR3 size: 14 residues. V dropped 0 bases and J dropped 3 bases, with 10 bases sitting between them. CDR3 amino acids: CAWSVRAGTDTQYF. CDR3 sequence (DNA): TGTGCCTGGAGTGTACGGGCGGGGACAGATACGCAGTATTTT.

The gene calls are TRBV7-2 and TRBJ2-7; 7 bases align to TRBD1. The V segment lost 6 bases and the J segment 2 bases; nucleotides outside the gene matches: 4. The CDR3 is 13 amino acids. The germline CDR1 and CDR2 sequences are SGHTA and FQGNSA. CDR3 amino acids: CASSQDRTYEQYF. The CDR3 nucleotides read TGTGCCAGCAGTCAGGACAGGACCTACGAGCAGTACTTC.

The V gene is TRBV6-6, the J gene TRBJ2-5; 7 nucleotides align to TRBD1. The J call may be incorrect, as the DNA end agrees better with TRBJ2-7. The V gene's germline CDR1 is MNHNY and CDR2 SVGAGI (reference sequence). The CDR3 sequence is 13 residues long. In DNA, the CDR3 is TGTGCCAGCAGTTACCCAAAGGGGGCCGAGCAGTACTTC. As protein: CASSYPKGAEQYF.

V usage is TRBV7-2 and J usage is TRBJ2-3; 9 bases fit TRBD2. The CDR3 is 15 amino acids. J was trimmed by 7 bases and V by 1 base; bases with no gene match: 6. Germline V gene sequence: CDR1 SGHTA, CDR2 FQGNSA. CDR3 nucleotide sequence: TGTGCCAGCAGCTTAGGGCGGGGGGGTGAAAATACGCAGTATTTT. It yields the protein CASSLGRGGENTQYF.

As for this clone: Distinct nucleotide sequences in the sample also encode this CDR3. The CDR3 nucleotides are TGCAGTGCTAGAGGGGGAGATACGCAGTATTTT. Residues: CSARGGDTQYF. V is TRBV20-1 and J is TRBJ2-3; D not certain. The CDR3 loop spans 11 amino acids. Germline-derived CDR1 and CDR2 are DFQATT and SNEGSKA (reference sequence). V dropped 1 base and J dropped 5 bases, with 4 bases sitting between them.

The chain has TRBV7-9 and TRBJ1-5; D is undetermined. Trimming stripped 5 bases from V and 6 bases from J, with 8 bases between. The CDR3 contains 12 residues. Germline-derived CDR1 and CDR2 are SEHNR and FQNEAQ (reference sequence). CDR3 coding DNA: TGTGCCAGCAGCCATGGCGGTCAGCCCCAGCATTTT. This encodes CASSHGGQPQHF.

The sample holds a few counts of this clone. V is TRBV7-9 and J is TRBJ2-1; no clear D gene. CDR1 is SEHNR, CDR2 FQNEAQ, per germline (reference sequence). The CDR3 sequence is 12 residues long. V lost 3 bases and J 8 bases, leaving 8 bases between the germline ends. The CDR3 sequence: CASSFVFHEQFF. The CDR3 nucleotides read TGTGCCAGCAGCTTTGTGTTCCATGAGCAGTTCTTC.

For this clone: Distinct nucleotide sequences in the sample also encode this CDR3. The chain uses TRBV20-1 and TRBJ1-1; no reliable D call. This CDR3 is 11 amino acids long. Trimming pared 2 bases from V and 0 bases from J, leaving 1 base between. Germline V gene sequence: CDR1 DFQATT, CDR2 SNEGSKA (reference sequence). CDR3 sequence: CSARLNTEAFF. CDR3 sequence (DNA): TGCAGTGCTAGACTGAACACTGAAGCTTTCTTT.

The V and J genes are TRBV5-1 and TRBJ1-5, with 8 bases matching TRBD1. Germline CDR1 and CDR2: SGHRS and YFSETQ. This CDR3 spans 15 amino acids. Trimming cost V 4 bases and J 4 bases; bases outside gene matches: 7. The CDR3 here is CASSLGTGLNQPQHF. CDR3 bases: TGCGCCAGCAGCCTTGGGACAGGTTTGAATCAGCCCCAGCATTTT.

This clone was detected only a few times. V is TRBV18 and J is TRBJ2-3, with TRBD2 identical over 13 bases. V shed 2 bases, J shed 1 base, and the junction held 6 bases outside the gene matches. The CDR3 length is 18 residues. Germline assignment: CDR1 KGHSH and CDR2 LQKENI. The CDR3 DNA is TGTGCCAGCTCACCAACTAGCGGGGGGGCCTATGGCACAGATACGCAGTATTTT. The encoded protein is CASSPTSGGAYGTDTQYF.

The chain carries TRBV7-8 and TRBJ2-7; D is unresolved. The CDR3 is 14 amino acids. Trimming removed 1 base at V and 0 bases at J, with 7 bases between. The germline V gene encodes CDR1 SGHVS and CDR2 FQNEAQ. Here the CDR3 DNA reads TGTGCCAGCAGCTTAGGCAGTTACTCCTACGAGCAGTACTTC. This sequence encodes CASSLGSYSYEQYF.

Only a few counts were recorded for this clone. The rearrangement links TRBV2 to TRBJ1-5, with 9 bases matching TRBD1. V shed 4 bases, J shed 7 bases, and the junction held 5 bases outside the gene matches. The V gene's germline CDR1 is SNHLY and CDR2 FYNNEI. This CDR3 region has 14 residues. CDR3 region: CASSVGQGKQPQHF. CDR3 nucleotide sequence: TGTGCCAGCAGTGTCGGACAGGGGAAACAGCCCCAGCATTTT. Full variable domain (remainder filled in from reference TRBV2 and TRBJ1-5): EPEVTQTPSHQVTQMGQEVILRCVPISNHLYFYWYRQILGQKVEFLVSFYNNEISEKSEIFDDQFSVERPDGSNFTLKIRSTKLEDSAMYFCASSVGQGKQPQHFGDGTRLSIL.

This clone was seen only a few times. The genes are TRBV19 and TRBJ1-5, with D perhaps TRBD1 (6 bases). Deletions cut 3 bases from V and 3 bases from J, with 18 bases between. This CDR3 region has 17 residues. Germline V gene data show CDR1 as LNHDA and CDR2 as SQIVND (reference sequence). DNA for the CDR3: TGTGCCAGTAGTATCCCCTTCTTGGGGGGCCACAATCAGCCCCAGCATTTT. Its translation is CASSIPFLGGHNQPQHF.

The chain uses TRBV29-1 and TRBJ1-1; D possibly corresponds to TRBD1 (5 bases). The germline CDR1 and CDR2 sequences are SQVTM and ANQGSEA. V gave up 5 bases and J gave up 1 base, with 14 bases separating them. CDR3 length equals 14 residues. CDR3 sequence (DNA): TGCAGCGTTAAGGCCGGGACGGGGAACACTGAAGCTTTCTTT. This sequence encodes CSVKAGTGNTEAFF. The full variable domain, rest sourced from reference TRBV29-1 and TRBJ1-1, is SAVISQKPSRDICQRGTSLTIQCQVDSQVTMMFWYRQQPGQSLTLIATANQGSEATYESGFVIDKFPISRPNLTFSTLTVSNMSPEDSSIYLCSVKAGTGNTEAFFGQGTRLTVV.

This clone has a handful of counts. The chain carries TRBV30 and TRBJ2-7, with D maybe TRBD2 (6 bases). V lost 3 bases, J lost 7 bases, and 10 bases lay in between. Germline CDR1 reads GTSNPN; CDR2 reads SVGIG (reference sequence). The CDR3 spans 11 residues. DNA of the CDR3: TGTGCCTGGAGCGGGGAGGCGGAGCAGTACTTC. Amino acids: CAWSGEAEQYF.

The chain is built from TRBV29-1 and TRBJ1-5; D gene uncertain. CDR1 and CDR2 from the germline V gene are SQVTM and ANQGSEA. The length of the CDR3 is 13 residues. The ends were cut back, 4 bases at V and 5 bases at J, with 12 bases in the middle. The CDR3 sequence is CSVALVRDQPQHF. DNA for the CDR3: TGCAGCGTTGCTCTGGTAAGAGATCAGCCCCAGCATTTT.

This sequence joins TRBV7-9 and TRBJ2-7; D is unresolved. The germline CDR1 and CDR2 sequences are SEHNR and FQNEAQ (reference sequence). This CDR3 spans 15 amino acids. The V end was cut by 3 bases, the J end by 1 base, with 13 bases between. For the CDR3, the DNA is TGTGCCAGCAGCTTGGTCGTGTGGGGATCCTACGAGCAGTACTTC. The encoded protein is CASSLVVWGSYEQYF. The entire variable domain, with the rest obtained from reference TRBV7-9 and TRBJ2-7, is as follows: DTGVSQNPRHKITKRGQNVTFRCDPISEHNRLYWYRQTLGQGPEFLTYFQNEAQLEKSRLLSDRFSAERPKGSFSTLEIQRTEQGDSAMYLCASSLVVWGSYEQYFGPGTRLTVT.